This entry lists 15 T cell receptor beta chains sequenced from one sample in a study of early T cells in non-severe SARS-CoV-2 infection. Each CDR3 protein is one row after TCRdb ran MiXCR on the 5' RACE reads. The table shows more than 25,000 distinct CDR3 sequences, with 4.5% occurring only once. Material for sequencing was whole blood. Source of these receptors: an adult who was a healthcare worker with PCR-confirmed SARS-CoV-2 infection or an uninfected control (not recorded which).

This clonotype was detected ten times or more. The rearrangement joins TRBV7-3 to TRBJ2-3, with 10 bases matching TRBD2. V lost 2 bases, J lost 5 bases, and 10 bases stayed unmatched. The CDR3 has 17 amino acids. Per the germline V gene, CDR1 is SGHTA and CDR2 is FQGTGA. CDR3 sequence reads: CASSLGPSGSGLDTQYF. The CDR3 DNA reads TGTGCCAGCAGCTTAGGGCCTAGCGGGAGTGGGTTAGATACGCAGTATTTT.

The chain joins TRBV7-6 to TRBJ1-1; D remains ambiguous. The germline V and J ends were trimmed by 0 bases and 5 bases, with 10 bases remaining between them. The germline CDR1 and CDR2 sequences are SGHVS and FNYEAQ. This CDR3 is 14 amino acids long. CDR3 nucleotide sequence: TGTGCCAGCAGCTTAGCCCCGTGGGGAACTGAAGCTTTCTTT. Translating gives CASSLAPWGTEAFF. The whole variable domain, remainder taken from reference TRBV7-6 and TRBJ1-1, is GAGVSQSPRYKVTKRGQDVALRCDPISGHVSLYWYRQALGQGPEFLTYFNYEAQQDKSGLPNDRFSAERPEGSISTLTIQRTEQRDSAMYRCASSLAPWGTEAFFGQGTRLTVV.

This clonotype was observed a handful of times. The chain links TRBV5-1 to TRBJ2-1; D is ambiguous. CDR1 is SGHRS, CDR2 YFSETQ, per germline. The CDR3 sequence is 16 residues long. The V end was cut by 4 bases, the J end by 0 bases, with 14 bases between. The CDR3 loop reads CASSVPASSSYNEQFF. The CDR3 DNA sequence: TGCGCCAGCAGCGTGCCGGCGAGCAGCTCCTACAATGAGCAGTTCTTC.

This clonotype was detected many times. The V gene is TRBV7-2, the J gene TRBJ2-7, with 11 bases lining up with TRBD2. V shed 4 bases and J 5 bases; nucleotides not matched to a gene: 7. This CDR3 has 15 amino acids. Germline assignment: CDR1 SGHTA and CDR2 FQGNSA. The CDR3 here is CASSYSGRALDEQYF. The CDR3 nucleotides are TGTGCCAGCAGCTATAGCGGGAGGGCCCTTGACGAGCAGTACTTC. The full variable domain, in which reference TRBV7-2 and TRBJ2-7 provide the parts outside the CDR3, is GAGVSQSPSNKVTEKGKDVELRCDPISGHTALYWYRQSLGQGLEFLIYFQGNSAPDKSGLPSDRFSAERTGGSVSTLTIQRTQQEDSAVYLCASSYSGRALDEQYFGPGTRLTVT.

The CDR3 bases are TGTGCCAGCAGCTTGAGGGCAGGATCCTACGAGCAGTACTTC. Its translation: CASSLRAGSYEQYF. V is TRBV5-6 and J is TRBJ2-7; D gene ambiguous. Germline assignment: CDR1 SGHDT and CDR2 YYEEEE. Trimming left V 1 base short and J 1 base short, with 9 bases between. The CDR3 runs 14 residues.

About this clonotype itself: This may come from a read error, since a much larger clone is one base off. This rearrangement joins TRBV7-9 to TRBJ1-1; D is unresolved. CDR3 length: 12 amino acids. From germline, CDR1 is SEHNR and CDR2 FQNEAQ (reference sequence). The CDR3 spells CASNLALGGAFF. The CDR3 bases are TGTGCCAGCAACTTAGCTTTAGGAGGGGCTTTCTTT.

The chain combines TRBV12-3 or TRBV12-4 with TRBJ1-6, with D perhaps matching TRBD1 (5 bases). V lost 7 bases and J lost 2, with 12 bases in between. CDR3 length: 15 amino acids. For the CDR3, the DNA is TGTGCCAGCACTCTCGGGGCGGCCTATAATTCACCCCTCCACTTT. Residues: CASTLGAAYNSPLHF.

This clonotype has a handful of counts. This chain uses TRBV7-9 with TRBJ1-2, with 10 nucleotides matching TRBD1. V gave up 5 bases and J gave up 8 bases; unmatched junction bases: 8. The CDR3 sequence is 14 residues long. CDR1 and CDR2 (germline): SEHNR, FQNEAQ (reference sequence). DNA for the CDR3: TGTGCCAGCAGCCGGGACAGGGGCGCGGAAGGCTACACCTTC. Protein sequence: CASSRDRGAEGYTF.

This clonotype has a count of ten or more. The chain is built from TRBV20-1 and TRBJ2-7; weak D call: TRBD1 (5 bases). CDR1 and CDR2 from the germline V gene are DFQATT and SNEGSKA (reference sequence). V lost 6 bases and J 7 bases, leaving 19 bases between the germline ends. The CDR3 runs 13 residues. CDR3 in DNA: TGCAGTGCCATCACCGCAGGGCTTGGGGAGCAGTACTTC. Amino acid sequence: CSAITAGLGEQYF.

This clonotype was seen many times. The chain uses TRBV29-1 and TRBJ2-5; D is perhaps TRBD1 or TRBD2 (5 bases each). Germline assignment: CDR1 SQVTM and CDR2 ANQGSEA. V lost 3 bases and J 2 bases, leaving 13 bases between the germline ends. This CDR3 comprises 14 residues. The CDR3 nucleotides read TGCAGCGTTGAGAGGGGACGACAGCAAGAGACCCAGTACTTC. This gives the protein CSVERGRQQETQYF.

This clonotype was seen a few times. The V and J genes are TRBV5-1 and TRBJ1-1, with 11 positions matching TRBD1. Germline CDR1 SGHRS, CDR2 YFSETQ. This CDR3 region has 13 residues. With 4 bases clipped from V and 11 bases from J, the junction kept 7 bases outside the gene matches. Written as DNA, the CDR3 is TGCGCCAGCAGCCCCGGACAGGGGGCTAGGGCTTTCTTT. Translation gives CASSPGQGARAFF.

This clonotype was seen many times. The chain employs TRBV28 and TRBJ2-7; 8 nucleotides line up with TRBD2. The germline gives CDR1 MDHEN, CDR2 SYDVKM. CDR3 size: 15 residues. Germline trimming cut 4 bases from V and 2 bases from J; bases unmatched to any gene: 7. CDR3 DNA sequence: TGTGCCAGCAGTTCGGGGGGGAGCGGCGCCTACGAGCAGTACTTC. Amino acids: CASSSGGSGAYEQYF.

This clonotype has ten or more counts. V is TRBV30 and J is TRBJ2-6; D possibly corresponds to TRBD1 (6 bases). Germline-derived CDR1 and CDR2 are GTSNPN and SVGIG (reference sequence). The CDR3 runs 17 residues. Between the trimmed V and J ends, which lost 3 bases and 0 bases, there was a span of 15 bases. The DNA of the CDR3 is TGTGCCTGGAGCGTTTCGGACAGCAGCTCTGGGGCCAACGTCCTGACTTTC. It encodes CAWSVSDSSSGANVLTF.

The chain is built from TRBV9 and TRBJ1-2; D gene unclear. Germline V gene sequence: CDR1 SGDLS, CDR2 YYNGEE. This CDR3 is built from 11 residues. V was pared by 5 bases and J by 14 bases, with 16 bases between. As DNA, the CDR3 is TGTGCCAGCAGTAAAAAGTTCTCTAGGACCTTC. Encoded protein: CASSKKFSRTF.

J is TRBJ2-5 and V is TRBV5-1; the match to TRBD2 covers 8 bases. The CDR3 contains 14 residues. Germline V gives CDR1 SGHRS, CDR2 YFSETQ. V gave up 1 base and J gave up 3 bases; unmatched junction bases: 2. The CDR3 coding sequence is TGCGCCAGCAGCTTGAGCGGGAGCAAAGAGACCCAGTACTTC. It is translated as CASSLSGSKETQYF.